One TCR beta chain is described in this entry. Its cognate antigen is unknown. The sample belongs to a study of cytomegalovirus exposure and HLA in healthy donors. Study results and limitations: For most TCR beta V segments, an earlier analysis put the productive rate at about 90% or about 30% of the time.

Germline V lookup: CDR1 SGHRS, CDR2 YFSETQ. Trimming cost V 1 base and J 4 bases, with 12 bases left between them. The CDR3 has 15 residues. Primers for the PCR totalled 60 Vbeta and 13 Jbeta. Libraries were prepared by immunoSEQ multiplex PCR; TCRdb keeps only in-frame clonotypes and omits some of them. The sample shows approximately 100,000 clones, 77% of them seen only once. Input material: PBMCs. V and J are TRBV5-1 and TRBJ1-5; maybe TRBD1 (5 bases). The source is a man in his forties in good health and CMV-seropositive. CDR3 in amino acids: CASSLLGGGNQPQHF. DNA of the CDR3: TGCGCCAGCAGCTTGTTGGGCGGGGGAAATCAGCCCCAGCATTTT.